Each of the 15 T cell receptor beta chains below was sequenced from the same sample in a study of blood T cell repertoires in COVID-19 (dated by TCRdb to between 2020 and 2021). Library creation used the immunoSEQ multiplex PCR assay. TCRdb took this table from immuneACCESS and kept in-frame rearrangements with V and J called. Such tables lack part of the clones; where checked against another copy, unresolved V genes explain under half of the gap, and the rest is unexplained. This sample comprises about 33,000 clones, 75% to 90% of them detected only once. Of the sample, roughly 25% is held by the ten largest clones. The sample comprised peripheral blood. These receptors were obtained from an elderly woman with active or convalescent COVID-19.

The chain has TRBV6-4 and TRBJ2-2, with D maybe TRBD2 (6 bases). The CDR3 consists of 14 residues. Trimming left V 7 bases short and J 3 bases short, with 12 bases between. The germline V gene encodes CDR1 MRHNA and CDR2 SNTAGT. The CDR3 region is CASKGGEDTGELFF. CDR3 sequence (DNA): TGTGCCAGCAAGGGCGGGGAGGACACCGGGGAGCTGTTTTTT.

This chain connects TRBV29-1 to TRBJ2-5, with 7 bases identical to TRBD1. This CDR3 has 11 amino acids. V was pared by 6 bases and J by 5 bases, with 3 bases of the junction left unmatched. Germline V gene sequence: CDR1 SQVTM, CDR2 ANQGSEA. The CDR3 here is CSVQGVETQYF. The CDR3 nucleotides read TGCAGCGTCCAGGGGGTTGAGACCCAGTACTTC.

The chain couples TRBV7-2 to TRBJ2-5; the D is unclear. Germline CDR1 SGHTA, CDR2 FQGNSA. Trimming removed 1 base at V and 2 bases at J, with 14 bases between. The CDR3 length is 16 residues. CDR3 amino acids: CASSLGSRLPQETQYF. CDR3 bases: TGTGCCAGCAGCTTAGGCTCCCGACTCCCACAAGAGACCCAGTACTTC. Drawing the rest from reference TRBV7-2 and TRBJ2-5, the complete variable domain is GAGVSQSPSNKVTEKGKDVELRCDPISGHTALYWYRQSLGQGLEFLIYFQGNSAPDKSGLPSDRFSAERTGGSVSTLTIQRTQQEDSAVYLCASSLGSRLPQETQYFGPGTRLLVL.

The rearrangement joins TRBV10-3 to TRBJ2-3; D not certain. V dropped 7 bases and J dropped 6 bases, with 14 bases sitting between them. The CDR3 is made up of 13 amino acids. Germline V gives CDR1 ENHRY, CDR2 SYGVKD. CDR3: CAITPNVVDTQYF. CDR3 coding DNA: TGTGCCATCACCCCTAACGTTGTGGATACGCAGTATTTT.

The genes are TRBV18 and TRBJ2-7; 7 positions match TRBD1. Germline-derived CDR1 and CDR2 are KGHSH and LQKENI. V lost 5 bases and J lost 3; bases outside the gene matches: 4. This CDR3 spans 13 amino acids. CDR3 coding DNA: TGTGCCAGCTCAGGACAGGTGGTCTACGAGCAGTACTTC. Encoded protein: CASSGQVVYEQYF.

The chain couples TRBV28 to TRBJ1-6, with D hard to call. CDR1 is MDHEN, CDR2 SYDVKM, per germline. V lost 5 bases and J lost 6, with 8 bases in between. The length of the CDR3 is 13 residues. The CDR3 DNA is TGTGCCAGCAGTACGATCAGTAATTCACCCCTCCACTTT. This gives the protein CASSTISNSPLHF.

The V gene is TRBV11-3, the J gene TRBJ2-5, with TRBD2 identical over 16 bases. This CDR3 is 16 amino acids long. The V and J ends lost 5 bases and 5 bases, in that order; junction bases with no gene match: 5. Germline assignment: CDR1 SGHNT and CDR2 YENEEA. CDR3 in amino acids: CASSAGTSGGAETQYF. CDR3 nucleotide sequence: TGTGCCAGCAGCGCCGGGACTAGCGGGGGGGCGGAGACCCAGTACTTC.

The rearrangement uses TRBV24-1 and TRBJ1-2; 12 bases agree with TRBD1. CDR1 is KGHDR and CDR2 is SFDVKD in the germline V gene. After removal of 2 bases from V and 7 bases from J, the junction contained 4 bases not matched to a gene. This CDR3 region has 15 residues. CDR3 in DNA: TGTGCCACCAGTGATTCAGGGACAGGGGGCCGTGGCTACACCTTC. Its translation is CATSDSGTGGRGYTF.

This chain uses TRBV3-1 (or the pseudogene TRBV3-2) with TRBJ1-2; TRBD1 aligns across 10 bases. Germline V gene lookup returns CDR1 LGHDT and CDR2 YNNKEL (reference sequence). The CDR3 is 14 residues long. V trimming: 4 bases; J trimming: 8 bases; junction bases outside the gene matches: 7. For the CDR3, the DNA is TGTGCCAGCAGCCGGACAGACAGGGGGCTGGGCTACACCTTC. This gives the protein CASSRTDRGLGYTF.

The CDR3 is CASSLGRQERSPLHF. The CDR3 DNA sequence: TGTGCCAGCAGTTTAGGCCGACAGGAAAGATCACCCCTCCACTTT. The V gene is TRBV27, the J gene TRBJ1-6; maybe TRBD1 (6 bases). CDR3 length: 15 amino acids. Germline V lookup: CDR1 MNHEY, CDR2 SMNVEV (reference sequence). The V and J ends lost 2 bases and 10 bases respectively, with 15 bases between them.

The V call is TRBV5-4, the J call TRBJ2-1, with 16 positions matching TRBD2. The CDR3 spans 17 residues. Germline lookup yields CDR1 SGHNT and CDR2 YYREEE (reference sequence). The junction had 11 bases not matched to a gene; V was cut back by 4 bases and J by 10 bases. In DNA form, the CDR3 reads TGTGCCAGCAGCACGGGACTAGCGGGGGGGCGGGCCAGCGAGCAGTTCTTC. This encodes CASSTGLAGGRASEQFF.

The rearrangement joins TRBV27 to TRBJ1-4; 7 bases match TRBD1. Germline-derived CDR1 and CDR2 are MNHEY and SMNVEV (reference sequence). J lost 0 bases, V lost 6 bases, and 7 bases had no gene match. The CDR3 covers 16 residues. In nucleotides, the CDR3 is TGTGCCAGCAGGAATGACAGGGACGCAACTAATGAAAAACTGTTTTTT. It translates to CASRNDRDATNEKLFF. The whole variable domain, remainder taken from reference TRBV27 and TRBJ1-4, is EAQVTQNPRYLITVTGKKLTVTCSQNMNHEYMSWYRQDPGLGLRQIYYSMNVEVTDKGDVPEGYKVSRKEKRNFPLILESPSPNQTSLYFCASRNDRDATNEKLFFGSGTQLSVL.

CDR3: CASSYSRTSAHNEQFF. In DNA form, the CDR3 reads TGTGCCAGCAGTTACTCTCGAACTAGCGCCCACAATGAGCAGTTCTTC. The V gene is TRBV6-5, the J gene TRBJ2-1; TRBD2 aligns across 7 bases. Germline V CDR1 and CDR2: MNHEY, SVGAGI. This CDR3 spans 16 amino acids. The V segment lost 0 bases and the J segment 5 bases; nucleotides outside the gene matches: 7.

The chain carries TRBV23-1 and TRBJ1-1, with 11 bases identical to TRBD1. TRBV23-1 is assigned to the ORF class and has an uncertain function. The V and J ends lost 4 bases and 5 bases, in that order; junction bases with no gene match: 15. The CDR3 runs 18 residues. The CDR3: CASSPYPDRGQYGTEAFF. CDR3 DNA sequence: TGCGCCAGCAGTCCCTACCCGGACAGGGGGCAATACGGAACTGAAGCTTTCTTT.

The chain links TRBV5-4 to TRBJ2-1; 8 nucleotides align to TRBD2. J lost 4 bases, V lost 4 bases, and 4 bases had no gene match. The CDR3 totals 14 residues. The germline V gene encodes CDR1 SGHNT and CDR2 YYREEE (reference sequence). Here the CDR3 DNA reads TGTGCCAGCAGCATACCGGGGGGGTACAATGAGCAGTTCTTC. Its translation: CASSIPGGYNEQFF.